This is a list of T cell receptor beta chains from one sample in a study of blood T cell repertoires in COVID-19. Assay: immunoSEQ multiplex PCR; the TCRdb copy retains only in-frame clones and omits some. The sample comprises more than 300,000 clones, about 90% of which are singletons, and 2.5% to 4% rests with the top ten. The sequenced material came from peripheral blood. The receptor set was obtained from a woman between 18 and 29 years old who had recovered from COVID-19. The CDR3 runs from the conserved cysteine through the conserved F or W. D genes are given only for firm matches. Rows give clone size only sometimes, using once, few, many, or a class for an expanded clone.

clone size | J gene | V gene | D gene | CDR3 protein | CDR3 DNA
NA | TRBJ2-3 | TRBV7-9 | TRBD2 | CASSFGGRGWADTQYF | TGTGCCAGCAGCTTCGGCGGGAGGGGTTGGGCAGATACGCAGTATTTT
NA | TRBJ2-3 | TRBV30 | NA | CAWSDTNTDTQYF | TGTGCCTGGAGTGACACCAACACAGATACGCAGTATTTT
NA | TRBJ1-2 | TRBV5-4 | NA | CASSGRTEEIAYGYTF | TGTGCCAGCAGCGGCCGGACAGAAGAGATTGCCTATGGCTACACCTTC
NA | TRBJ2-1 | TRBV14 | TRBD2 | CASSQGGTRFDEQFF | TGTGCCAGCAGCCAAGGGGGGACTAGATTTGATGAGCAGTTCTTC
NA | TRBJ1-5 | TRBV4-1 | NA | CASSQDRGVRSNQPQHF | TGCGCCAGCAGCCAAGATCGCGGGGTGAGAAGCAATCAGCCCCAGCATTTT
NA | TRBJ1-6 | TRBV11-3 | NA | CASSPTGIRGSPLHF | TGTGCCAGCAGCCCCACAGGAATCCGTGGTTCACCCCTCCACTTT
once | TRBJ1-5 | TRBV28 | NA | CASILPGQSNQPQHF | TGTGCCAGCATCTTGCCCGGACAGAGCAATCAGCCCCAGCATTTT
once | TRBJ1-4 | TRBV6-5 | NA | CATNQAGSTNEKLFF | TGTGCCACCAATCAGGCAGGGTCCACTAATGAAAAACTGTTTTTT
NA | TRBJ1-1 | TRBV9 | NA | CASSAMRGNNTEAFF | TGTGCCAGCAGCGCTATGCGGGGGAATAACACTGAAGCTTTCTTT
NA | TRBJ1-5 | TRBV30 | NA | CAWSGHPGQPQHF | TGTGCCTGGAGCGGACATCCAGGGCAGCCCCAGCATTTT
NA | TRBJ1-2 | TRBV5-1 | NA | CASSPRPGTGFYGYTF | TGCGCCAGCAGCCCGAGGCCGGGAACGGGTTTCTATGGCTACACCTTC
NA | TRBJ1-1 | TRBV9 | NA | CASSVGPPGRGTEAFF | TGTGCCAGCAGCGTAGGTCCCCCGGGGCGGGGCACTGAAGCTTTCTTT
NA | TRBJ2-2 | TRBV9 | NA | CASSVVARAANTGELFF | TGTGCCAGCAGCGTAGTAGCCAGGGCGGCGAACACCGGGGAGCTGTTTTTT
NA | TRBJ2-1 | TRBV11-3 | TRBD1 | CASSLDKGQGEVEQFF | TGTGCCAGCAGCTTAGATAAGGGACAGGGGGAGGTTGAGCAGTTCTTC
NA | TRBJ2-2 | TRBV6-5 | NA | CASSPRGYGTGELFF | TGTGCCAGCAGTCCCAGGGGTTATGGGACCGGGGAGCTGTTTTTT
NA | TRBJ1-2 | TRBV7-9 | NA | CASTTTGTMGGYTF | TGTGCCAGCACCACCACAGGAACAATGGGAGGCTACACCTTC
NA | TRBJ1-2 | TRBV3-1/TRBV3-2 | TRBD1 | CASSQDRGYGYTF | TGTGCCAGCAGCCAAGACAGGGGGTATGGCTACACCTTC